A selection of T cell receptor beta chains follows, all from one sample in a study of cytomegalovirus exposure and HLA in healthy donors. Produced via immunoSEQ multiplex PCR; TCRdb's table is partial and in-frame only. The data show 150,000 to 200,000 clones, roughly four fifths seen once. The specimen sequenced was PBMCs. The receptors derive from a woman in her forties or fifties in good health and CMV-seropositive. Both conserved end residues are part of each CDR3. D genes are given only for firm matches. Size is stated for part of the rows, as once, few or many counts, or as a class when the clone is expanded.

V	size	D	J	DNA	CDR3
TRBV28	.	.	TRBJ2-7	TGTGCCAGCAGTCCCCCCGGCTCCTACGAGCAGTACTTC	CASSPPGSYEQYF
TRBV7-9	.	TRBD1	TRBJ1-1	TGTGCCAGCAGCTTATGGACAGGGGATGGCACTGAAGCTTTCTTT	CASSLWTGDGTEAFF
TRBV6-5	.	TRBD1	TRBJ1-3	TGTGCCAGCAGCACCGGGACAGCAAACACCATATATTTT	CASSTGTANTIYF
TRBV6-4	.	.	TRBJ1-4	TGTGCCAGTTTAAATGAAAAACTGTTTTTT	CASLNEKLFF
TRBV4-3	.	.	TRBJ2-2	TGCGCCAGCAGCCAAGATGAGGGCGCCTCAGTCACCGGGGAGCTGTTTTTT	CASSQDEGASVTGELFF
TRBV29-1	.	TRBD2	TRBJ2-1	TGCAGCGTTCCGACTAGCGGGATAGTCAATGAGCAGTTCTTC	CSVPTSGIVNEQFF
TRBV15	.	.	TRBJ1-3	TGTGCCACCAGCAGAGATCTCAACACCATATATTTT	CATSRDLNTIYF
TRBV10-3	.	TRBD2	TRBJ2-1	TGTGCCATCAGTGAGTCCGCGTCTTTCCCCAAGACTAGCGGGGGCTACCCCTCCTACAATGAGCAGTTCTTC	CAISESASFPKTSGGYPSYNEQFF
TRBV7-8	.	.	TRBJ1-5	TGTGCCAGCAGCTTAGTTATAGGGGAAACTGTACTTAGGAGCCTCTCGAGCCATTTT	CASSLVIGETVLRSLSSHF
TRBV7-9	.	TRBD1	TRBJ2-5	TGTGCCAGCAGCATCAGACAGGGGGGAGAGACCCAGTACTTC	CASSIRQGGETQYF
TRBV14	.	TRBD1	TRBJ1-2	TGTGCCAGCAGCCAAGGGGACAGTCTGGGGGTCTATGGCTACACCTTC	CASSQGDSLGVYGYTF
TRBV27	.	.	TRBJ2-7	TGTGCCAGCAGTTCCTACCAGGGGCCGCTTAACGAGCAGTACTTC	CASSSYQGPLNEQYF
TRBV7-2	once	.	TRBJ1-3	TGTGCCAGCAGCTTGGTGGGAGGAACTGGAAACACCATATATTTT	CASSLVGGTGNTIYF
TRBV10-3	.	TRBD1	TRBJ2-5	TGTGCCATCACCCCCGACAGGGGCAAGGAGACCCAGTACTTC	CAITPDRGKETQYF
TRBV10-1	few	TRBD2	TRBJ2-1	TGCGCCAGCAGCGGGCACGAGCGGGGAAATAACAATGAGCAGTTCTTC	CASSGHERGNNNEQFF
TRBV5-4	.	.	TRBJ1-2	TGTGCCAGCAGCTTGATGAAGGGGCGGGGTGATTATGTGGGCTACACCTTC	CASSLMKGRGDYVGYTF
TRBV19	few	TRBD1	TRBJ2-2	TGTGCCAGTAGAAGACAGGGGGCTGACACCGGGGAGCTGTTTTTT	CASRRQGADTGELFF
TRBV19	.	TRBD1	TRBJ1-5	TGTGCCAGTAGTATCACAGGGGACGGTCAGCCCCAGCATTTT	CASSITGDGQPQHF
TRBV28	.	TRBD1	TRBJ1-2	TGTGCCAGCAGACAGGGGCATGGATATGGCTACACCTTC	CASRQGHGYGYTF
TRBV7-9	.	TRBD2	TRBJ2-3	TGTGCCAGCAGCTTACGGCTGGGGAGGGGCACAGATACGCAGTATTTT	CASSLRLGRGTDTQYF
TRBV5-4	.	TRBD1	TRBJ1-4	TGTGCCAGCAGCCGAGGGGACAGGGCTAATGAAAAACTGTTTTTT	CASSRGDRANEKLFF
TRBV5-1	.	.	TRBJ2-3	TGCGCCAGCAGCTTGGACGGGGATCACACAGATACGCAGTATTTT	CASSLDGDHTDTQYF
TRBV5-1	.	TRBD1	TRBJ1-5	TGCGCCAGCAGCCCCGGGACAGGGATCAATCAGCCCCAGCATTTT	CASSPGTGINQPQHF
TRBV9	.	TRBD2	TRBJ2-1	TGTGCCAGCAGCCTCCCGGAAAAAGCGGGAGATTCCTACAATGAGCAGTTCTTC	CASSLPEKAGDSYNEQFF
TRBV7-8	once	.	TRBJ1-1	TGTGCCAGCAGCTTAATGATAGGTCAGGGTTATGATGAAGCTTTCTTT	CASSLMIGQGYDEAFF
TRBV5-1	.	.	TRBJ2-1	TGCGCCAGCAGCTTGGCGCTAGCCCTCTCCTACAATGAGCAGTTCTTC	CASSLALALSYNEQFF
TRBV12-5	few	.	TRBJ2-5	TGTGCTAGTGGTTTGGGGATCTCGACAGGGAGGCAAGAGACCCAGTACTTC	CASGLGISTGRQETQYF
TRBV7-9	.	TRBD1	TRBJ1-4	TGTTCCAGCAGCTTAGCAACAGGGGGCAGTGAAAAACTGTTTTTT	CSSSLATGGSEKLFF
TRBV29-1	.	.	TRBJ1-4	TGCAGCGCCTCGTTGGGGCATGAAAAACTGTTTTTT	CSASLGHEKLFF
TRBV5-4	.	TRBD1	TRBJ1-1	TGTGCCAGCAGCTTCGCGGACAGGGCGAACACTGAAGCTTTCTTT	CASSFADRANTEAFF
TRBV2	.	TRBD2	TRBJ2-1	TGTGCCAGCAGTCACGGACTAGCGGGCGTCTACAATGAGCAGTTCTTC	CASSHGLAGVYNEQFF
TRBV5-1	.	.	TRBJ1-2	TGCGCCAGCAGCCCGGCGGTCAGGGGCGCGGATGGCTACACCTTC	CASSPAVRGADGYTF
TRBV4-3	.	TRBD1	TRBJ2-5	TGCGCCAGCAGCCAATCTGAGACAGGGGGAGAGACCCAGTACTTC	CASSQSETGGETQYF
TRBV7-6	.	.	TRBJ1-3	TGTGCCAGCAGTCCTCGTCCGGGGGGGGACACCATATATTTT	CASSPRPGGDTIYF
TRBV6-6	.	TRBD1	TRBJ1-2	TGTGCCAGCAGTCTCGGACAGGGGGCGGCTAACTATGGCTACACCTTC	CASSLGQGAANYGYTF
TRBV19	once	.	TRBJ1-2	TGTGCCAGTAGGGAAACAGGGAACTATGGCTACACCTTC	CASRETGNYGYTF
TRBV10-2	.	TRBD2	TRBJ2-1	TGCGCCAGTACGGGACTAGCGGGATCGGGCGAGCAGTTCTTC	CASTGLAGSGEQFF
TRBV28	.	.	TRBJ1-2	TGTGCCAGCAGTGTTATGGGCATCAGCTATGGCTACACCTTC	CASSVMGISYGYTF
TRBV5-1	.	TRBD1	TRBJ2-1	TGCGCCAGCACTAACCCCGGGACAGCGTACAATGAGCAGTTCTTC	CASTNPGTAYNEQFF
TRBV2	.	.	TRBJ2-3	TGTGCCAGCAGTTTGGACAGGAGGGGCACAGATACGCAGTATTTT	CASSLDRRGTDTQYF
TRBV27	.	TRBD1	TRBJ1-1	TGTGCCAGCAGCCTTCGACAGGGAAGGGGGAACACTGAAGCTTTCTTT	CASSLRQGRGNTEAFF
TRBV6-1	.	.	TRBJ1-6	TGTGCCAGCAGTGCTTTGGGGCCAGGGGATTCACCCCTCCACTTT	CASSALGPGDSPLHF
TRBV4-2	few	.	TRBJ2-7	TGTGCCAGCAGCCAGGACAGCTACTCCTACGAGCAGTACTTC	CASSQDSYSYEQYF
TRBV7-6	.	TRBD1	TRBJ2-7	TGTGCCAGCAGCCCGCAACAGGGGGGCACCTACGAGCAGTACTTC	CASSPQQGGTYEQYF
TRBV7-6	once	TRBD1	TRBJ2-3	TGTGCCAGCAGCTTAAGTCTTGGACAGGGTTCGCAGTATTTT	CASSLSLGQGSQYF
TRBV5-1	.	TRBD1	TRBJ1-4	TGCGCCAGCAGCACTTCGGGACAGGCGAATGAAAAACTGTTTTTT	CASSTSGQANEKLFF
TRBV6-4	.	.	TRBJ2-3	TGTGCCAGCAGTGAAAGCGGGTTAAGCACAGATACGCAGTATTTT	CASSESGLSTDTQYF
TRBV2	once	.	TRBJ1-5	TGTGCCAGCCTCCCGGGGAGGGATCAGCCCCAGCATTTT	CASLPGRDQPQHF
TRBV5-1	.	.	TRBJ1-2	TGCGCCAGCAGCGTAGGACAACCCGAGTATGGCTACACCTTC	CASSVGQPEYGYTF
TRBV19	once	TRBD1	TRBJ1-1	TGTGCCAGTAGTAAGGGACAGGGTTTGGCTGAAGCTTTCTTT	CASSKGQGLAEAFF
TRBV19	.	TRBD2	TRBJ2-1	TGTGCCAGTAGTGCACGGACTAGCTACTACAATGAGCAGTTCTTC	CASSARTSYYNEQFF
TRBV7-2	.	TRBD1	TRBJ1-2	TGTGCCAGCAGCTACCGCCGGGACAGGGCTGATGGCTACACCTTC	CASSYRRDRADGYTF